The subject of this entry is one T cell receptor beta chain. A junction end diverges from the germline sequence, so it may reflect a read error. These data originate in a study of blood T cells in healthy people across ages. A second PCR of roughly 7 to 11 cycles used a sample-barcoded 5' primer and a J-beta primer mix. From the 5' RACE reads, TCRdb called clonotypes with MiXCR, one entry per CDR3 protein. The table includes over 1,500,000 distinct CDR3 sequences, roughly 50% detected once. There are 15 residues in the CDR3. Germline CDR1 LGHNA, CDR2 YNFKEQ. The chain employs TRBV4-2 and TRBJ1-5; D unclear. The receptor was isolated from a woman aged 40 to 50 in good health. Sequences were obtained from blood. CDR3 DNA: TGTGCCAGTAGCCAAGATTTGGGGAACCATCAGCCCCAGCATTTT. This sequence encodes CASSQDLGNHQPQHF.